This TCR beta chain was observed in a study of breast tumors, draining lymph nodes, adjacent tissues. There are many counts of this clonotype. Antigen: not known. General study points: Tumors had less TCR diversity than lymph nodes, more than nontumor tissue. Data only fit, rather than demonstrated, lymph node origin of most tumor T cells. Data fit most tumor T cells coming from lymph node, expanding in tumor. Luminal-like breast cancer showed significantly higher tumor–nontumor repertoire similarity than basal-like.

TCRdb reanalysed the multiplex PCR reads using MiXCR and keeps one entry per CDR3 protein. The sample lists over 200,000 distinct CDR3 sequences, about 30% occurring once. The CDR3 is 14 amino acids. The V segment lost 6 bases and the J segment 3 bases; nucleotides outside the gene matches: 5. Germline CDR1 is MGHRA and CDR2 is YSYEKL. Axillary draining lymph nodes of breast cancer patients supplied the node samples. The TCR sequence derives from a female donor with breast cancer. Some clones in this sample may be carry-over from other donors' samples. The genes are TRBV4-1 and TRBJ1-2; 9 bases align to TRBD1. Specimen: axillary lymph node tissue. DNA for the CDR3: TGCGCCAGCAGTCGGACAGGGGATTACTATGGCTACACCTTC. Translated, it gives CASSRTGDYYGYTF.